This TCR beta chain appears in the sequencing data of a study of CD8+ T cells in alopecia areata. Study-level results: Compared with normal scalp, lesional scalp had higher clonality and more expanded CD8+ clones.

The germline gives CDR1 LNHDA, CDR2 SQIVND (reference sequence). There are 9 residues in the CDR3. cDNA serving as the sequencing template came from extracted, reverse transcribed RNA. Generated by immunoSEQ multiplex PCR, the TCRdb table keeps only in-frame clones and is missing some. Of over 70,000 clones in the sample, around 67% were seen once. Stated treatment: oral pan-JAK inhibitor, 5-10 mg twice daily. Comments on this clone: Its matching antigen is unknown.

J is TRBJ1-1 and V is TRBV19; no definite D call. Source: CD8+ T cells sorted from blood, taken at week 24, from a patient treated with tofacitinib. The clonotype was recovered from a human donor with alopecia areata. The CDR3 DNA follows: TGTGCGGACGACACTGAAGCTTTCTTT. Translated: CADDTEAFF.